This T cell receptor beta chain derives from a study of CXCR3-negative and CXCR3-positive naive CD8 T cells. UMI-labeled 5' RACE TRB cDNA libraries were prepared from the cells. TCRdb re-called the 5' RACE reads, yielding one record per CDR3 amino acid sequence without DNA. The specimen's table records tens of thousands of distinct CDR3 sequences. The germline CDR1 and CDR2 sequences are SQVTM and ANQGSEA. The CDR3 spans 14 residues. Each CD8+ T cell subset was sorted in triplicate, a few hundred thousand cells each. The clonotype comes from a human donor in good health. Some clones in this sample may be carry-over from other donors' samples. Sequencing used memory CD8+ T cells from blood. The rearrangement joins TRBV29-1 to TRBJ1-2; TCRdb's D gene call, TRBD1, goes unchecked for lack of DNA. The CDR3: CSAGPLREHSGYTF.